What follows describes a single TCR beta chain. This CDR3 is also generated by other DNA sequences in the sample. V lost 3 bases and J lost 10; bases outside the gene matches: 3. CDR3 length: 15 residues. Germline V gene data show CDR1 as SGHTA and CDR2 as FQGTGA. These data originate in a study of blood T cell repertoires in COVID-19. At the level of the study: The samples span acute and convalescent COVID-19 from the United States, Italy and Spain. In each case, the material was cDNA or gDNA derived from T cells, B-cell-depleted T cells, or PBMCs.

In the authors' workflow: Nucleated cell number was recorded as an estimate derived from reference gene primer amplification. Clones were sequenced by immunoSEQ multiplex PCR, and TCRdb holds only the in-frame ones, with some missing. That table is the source of V, J and clone size, and D and trimming were worked out from the DNA. The table includes about 190,000 clones, 79% detected once. The source is a man aged 55 to 69 with active or convalescent COVID-19. The sample consisted of peripheral blood. V is TRBV7-3 and J is TRBJ2-1, with 16 bases lining up with TRBD2. The CDR3 DNA follows: TGTGCCAGCAGCTTGGGACTAGCGGGAGGGTCCGAGCAGTTCTTC. It specifies CASSLGLAGGSEQFF.